This T cell receptor (beta chain) was recorded in a study of shared clonotypes between healthy human individuals. Study details: Three CD4 naive, three CD4 memory, two CD8 naive and one CD8 memory plate were used per donor.

CD45RO-negative, CCR7-positively selected cells formed the naive CD8 fraction, excluding terminally differentiated effector memory CD45RA+ cells. Germline-derived CDR1 and CDR2 are SQVTM and ANQGSEA. The J segment lost 6 bases and the V segment lost 4 bases, leaving 14 bases of the junction unmatched. CDR3 length: 16 residues. As processed by the authors: ImmunoSEQ output lacked quality scores and full-length reads, limiting matched filtering. Some clones are missing from TCRdb's copy, which holds only in-frame ones; the method was immunoSEQ multiplex PCR. For V, J and clone size, that table is used; D and trimming come from the DNA. In the table there are more than 2 million clones, about 95% of which are singletons.

V gene TRBV29-1 combines with J gene TRBJ2-3, with 9 bases matching TRBD2. The TCR comes from a man younger than 30 in good health. The sample comprised naive CD8+ T cells sorted from blood. CDR3 nucleotides: TGCAGCGTTGTTACTAGCGGGCGGACTTTGGCGGATACGCAGTATTTT. This codes for CSVVTSGRTLADTQYF.